These 29 T cell receptor beta chains share one sample of origin, sequenced in a study of T cell repertoires in cytomegalovirus infection (dated by TCRdb to about 2019). The instrument given in TCRdb is Illumina HiSeq 1500. Using fastp at Q25 and MiXCR, TCRdb reprocessed the public reads and kept productive beta chains. Records with the same CDR3 protein are collapsed into one entry carrying the most frequent genes and DNA. The sample includes roughly 120,000 distinct CDR3 sequences, with 32% observed a single time. Jointly, the top ten make up approximately 50% of the sample. The treatment or condition label corresponds to: in vitro stimulation with specific CMV peptide epitopes to enrich CMV-specific T cells. For these TCRs, the target antigens are not known. The specimen comprised CD8+ T cells from cultured PBMCs, sampled from culture after CMV antigen stimulation. These receptors all stem from a human donor in good health (CMV status not recorded). Some clones in this sample may be carry-over from other donors' samples.

The J gene is TRBJ1-1, the V gene TRBV5-6; TRBD1 might be the D (6 bases). V lost 3 bases to trimming and J lost 4 bases, with 19 bases between them. The germline V gene has CDR1 SGHDT and CDR2 YYEEEE. The length of the CDR3 is 16 residues. The CDR3 sequence is CASSSSLTYRATEAFF. DNA of the CDR3: TGTGCCAGCAGCTCCTCCTTAACCTACAGGGCCACTGAAGCTTTCTTT.

There are a few counts of this clonotype. V gene TRBV4-1 combines with J gene TRBJ2-2; no firm D call. This CDR3 has 14 residues. Trimming removed 9 bases from V and 2 bases from J, with 13 bases in between. Germline lookup yields CDR1 MGHRA and CDR2 YSYEKL. In nucleotides, the CDR3 is TGCGCCAGTACTGGGGTCCAAAACACCGGGGAGCTGTTTTTT. It yields the protein CASTGVQNTGELFF.

The chain employs TRBV6-1 and TRBJ2-6; 8 nucleotides agree with TRBD1. Germline V CDR1 and CDR2: MNHNS, SASEGT. V lost 5 bases to trimming and J lost 13 bases; unmatched junction nucleotides: 10. This CDR3 is built from 14 residues. The CDR3 DNA sequence: TGTGCCAGCAGTCCGGACAGGGCTCGGCAGGTCCTGACTTTC. As protein: CASSPDRARQVLTF.

The rearrangement joins TRBV19 to TRBJ1-4, with D possibly being TRBD1 (6 bases). The ends were cut back, 10 bases at V and 0 bases at J, with 15 bases in the middle. Looked up from germline, CDR1 is LNHDA and CDR2 is SQIVND (reference sequence). This CDR3 region has 15 residues. CDR3 bases: TGTGCCACCGGTAGGACAGACGCAACTAATGAAAAACTGTTTTTT. This codes for CATGRTDATNEKLFF.

The chain has TRBV18 and TRBJ1-2; D possibly corresponds to TRBD1 (5 bases). Deletions cut 0 bases from V and 7 bases from J, with 15 bases between. From germline, CDR1 is KGHSH and CDR2 LQKENI. The CDR3 is 15 residues long. In DNA form, the CDR3 reads TGTGCCAGCTCACCACCGGGGGAAGCTGCCCGTGGCTACACCTTC. Amino acids: CASSPPGEAARGYTF.

V gene TRBV7-3 combines with J gene TRBJ1-4; 8 bases are shared with TRBD1. Looked up from germline, CDR1 is SGHTA and CDR2 is FQGTGA. Germline trimming cut 5 bases from V and 7 bases from J; bases unmatched to any gene: 9. The CDR3 covers 15 residues. The CDR3 DNA reads as TGTGCCAGCAGCCTCGTCCGCACAGGGGGTGAAAAACTGTTTTTT. Its protein is CASSLVRTGGEKLFF.

The rearrangement links TRBV5-1 to TRBJ1-2, with 7 bases aligning to TRBD1. The CDR3 length is 12 residues. In germline, CDR1 is SGHRS, CDR2 YFSETQ. With V trimmed by 0 bases and J by 7 bases, 0 bases remained unmatched. The CDR3, as DNA: TGCGCCAGCAGCTTGGACAGGGGTGGCTACACCTTC. Protein sequence: CASSLDRGGYTF.

This clonotype was observed a handful of times. The rearrangement joins TRBV19 to TRBJ2-2; unclear D gene. The CDR3 contains 12 residues. Looked up from germline, CDR1 is LNHDA and CDR2 is SQIVND (reference sequence). V was clipped by 2 bases and J by 5 bases, with 3 bases between them. CDR3 protein: CASSISTGELFF. In nucleotides, the CDR3 is TGTGCCAGTAGTATAAGTACCGGGGAGCTGTTTTTT.

The V gene is TRBV6-5, the J gene TRBJ1-2; D call uncertain. Germline V CDR1 and CDR2: MNHEY, SVGAGI. The germline V and J ends were trimmed by 0 bases and 6 bases, with 8 bases remaining between them. The CDR3 is made up of 13 amino acids. The CDR3 region has the DNA TGTGCCAGCAGTTACTCGCTGTTCGATGGCTACACCTTC. This encodes CASSYSLFDGYTF.

There are a few counts of this clonotype. This chain uses TRBV6-1 with TRBJ2-7; 9 bases are a match to TRBD1. The CDR3 runs 17 residues. From germline, CDR1 is MNHNS and CDR2 SASEGT. Trimming at V came to 7 bases and at J to 0 bases, leaving 13 bases not matched to a gene. The CDR3 DNA reads as TGTGCCAGCAACAGGGGGCAGGCGCGGGGGAGCTCCTACGAGCAGTACTTC. Translated: CASNRGQARGSSYEQYF.

There are many counts of this clonotype. The chain is built from TRBV19 and TRBJ2-7, with a possible D match to TRBD2 (6 bases). This CDR3 region has 15 residues. Trimming took 6 bases from V and 3 from J, leaving 18 bases between them. Germline lookup yields CDR1 LNHDA and CDR2 SQIVND (reference sequence). The DNA for the CDR3 is TGTGCCAGTAGCCCTGGAGGAGGGACCAACTACGAGCAGTACTTC. Translating it yields CASSPGGGTNYEQYF.

This clonotype has only one observation. V usage is TRBV2 and J usage is TRBJ2-6; unclear D gene. The CDR3 extends over 15 amino acids. Trimming shortened V by 3 bases and J by 1 base, and 7 bases separated the two germline ends. The V gene's germline CDR1 is SNHLY and CDR2 FYNNEI. The CDR3 here is CASSEGESGANVLTF. CDR3 sequence (DNA): TGTGCCAGCAGTGAGGGCGAATCTGGGGCCAACGTCCTGACTTTC. Looking up the rest from reference TRBV2 and TRBJ2-6 gives the full variable domain: EPEVTQTPSHQVTQMGQEVILRCVPISNHLYFYWYRQILGQKVEFLVSFYNNEISEKSEIFDDQFSVERPDGSNFTLKIRSTKLEDSAMYFCASSEGESGANVLTFGAGSRLTVL.

The V gene is TRBV5-6, the J gene TRBJ2-1; D may correspond to TRBD1 or TRBD2 (7 bases each). The V end lost 4 bases, the J end lost 15 bases, and 23 bases lay between the germline ends. Per germline, CDR1 SGHDT and CDR2 YYEEEE. CDR3 length: 14 amino acids. CDR3 in amino acids: CASSPGGGTPYGFF. CDR3 coding DNA: TGTGCCAGCAGCCCAGGGGGGGGAACCCCTTATGGGTTCTTC.

The chain carries TRBV6-5 and TRBJ2-1; 9 bases fit TRBD2. After removal of 0 bases from V and 6 bases from J, the junction contained 6 bases not matched to a gene. Per germline, CDR1 MNHEY and CDR2 SVGAGI. The CDR3 length is 16 residues. The CDR3 DNA is TGTGCCAGCAGTTACTCTGGCGGGGGGGCCCCCAATGAGCAGTTCTTC. This codes for CASSYSGGGAPNEQFF.

This sequence joins TRBV7-2 and TRBJ2-1; 10 bases line up with TRBD2. The germline V gene encodes CDR1 SGHTA and CDR2 FQGNSA. The V and J ends lost 2 bases and 6 bases, in that order; junction bases with no gene match: 7. This CDR3 is 16 amino acids long. In nucleotides, the CDR3 is TGTGCCAGCAGCTTAACCAGCGGGGGGGTAGGCAATGAGCAGTTCTTC. Protein: CASSLTSGGVGNEQFF.

This chain links TRBV12-3 or TRBV12-4 with TRBJ1-2; tentative D call: TRBD1 (6 bases). V shed 6 bases and J shed 3 bases, with 14 bases lying between them. This CDR3 has 14 amino acids. In nucleotides, the CDR3 is TGTGCCAGCAGCGCCGTTTCAGGGGACTATGGCTACACCTTC. It translates to CASSAVSGDYGYTF.

This clonotype has more than one count but fewer than ten. The chain couples TRBV20-1 to TRBJ1-5, with TRBD1 matching 8 bases. Germline CDR1 and CDR2: DFQATT and SNEGSKA (reference sequence). The ends lost 0 bases at V and 4 bases at J; junction bases unmatched: 8. The CDR3 extends over 16 amino acids. The CDR3 is CSARDQGQGLNQPQHF. The CDR3 nucleotides are TGCAGTGCTAGAGATCAAGGACAGGGCCTAAATCAGCCCCAGCATTTT.

The chain couples TRBV9 to TRBJ1-5; 7 bases are a match to TRBD1. The J segment lost 4 bases and the V segment lost 3 bases, leaving 4 bases of the junction unmatched. The CDR3 covers 14 residues. CDR1 is SGDLS, CDR2 YYNGEE, per germline. The CDR3 is CASSAGQLNQPQHF. The CDR3 DNA reads as TGTGCCAGCAGCGCGGGACAGCTGAATCAGCCCCAGCATTTT.

The chain joins TRBV6-8 to TRBJ2-7; TRBD1 or TRBD2 may be the D gene (6 bases each). V gave up 0 bases and J gave up 3 bases, with 18 bases separating them. The germline V gene has CDR1 MNHGY and CDR2 SAAAGT. This CDR3 is built from 17 residues. The CDR3 reads CASSYSARGERVYEQYF. The CDR3 DNA follows: TGTGCCAGCAGTTACTCGGCTAGGGGGGAAAGAGTCTACGAGCAGTACTTC.

This clonotype turned up a few times. The rearrangement joins TRBV7-8 to TRBJ2-3, with 8 bases that match TRBD1. V gave up 6 bases and J gave up 0 bases; unmatched junction bases: 5. The CDR3 is made up of 15 amino acids. The germline V gene encodes CDR1 SGHVS and CDR2 FQNEAQ. CDR3: CASRERTGSTDTQYF. The DNA for the CDR3 is TGTGCCAGCAGAGAGAGGACAGGGAGCACAGATACGCAGTATTTT.

This clonotype was recorded many times. J is TRBJ2-4 and V is TRBV5-6; the D gene is possibly TRBD2 (6 bases). The CDR3 spans 16 residues. The V gene lost 4 bases and the J gene lost 1 base, with 15 bases spanning the gap. Germline V CDR1 and CDR2: SGHDT, YYEEEE. The CDR3 DNA follows: TGTGCCAGCAGCCTCGGGACGGGGGTGGCCAAAAACATTCAGTACTTC. Its translation: CASSLGTGVAKNIQYF.

V gene TRBV9 combines with J gene TRBJ2-5; D is possibly TRBD2 (7 bases). CDR1 is SGDLS and CDR2 is YYNGEE in the germline V gene. The CDR3 runs to 17 residues. The V and J ends lost 2 bases and 3 bases respectively, with 20 bases between them. In DNA form, the CDR3 reads TGTGCCAGCAGCGTCAGGGGAGCGGGGCCGGCTAAAGAGACCCAGTACTTC. It translates to CASSVRGAGPAKETQYF.

This clonotype occurred a few times. The chain recombines TRBV27 with TRBJ1-6; possible D gene TRBD1, 5 bases. This CDR3 contains 17 residues. V was shortened by 5 bases and J by 0 bases, with 14 bases between the two germline ends. The germline CDR1 and CDR2 sequences are MNHEY and SMNVEV (reference sequence). CDR3 sequence: CASSRGAGISYNSPLHF. The CDR3 DNA is TGTGCCAGCAGTAGGGGCGCCGGAATCTCCTATAATTCACCCCTCCACTTT.

This chain connects TRBV24-1 to TRBJ2-5, with 12 nucleotides matching TRBD2. CDR1 and CDR2 (germline): KGHDR, SFDVKD. J gave up 5 bases and V 9 bases, and 12 bases lay outside the gene matches. The CDR3 sequence is 16 residues long. CDR3 nucleotides: TGTGCCACCTGTCCCCCTAGCGGGGGGGCACTTGAGACCCAGTACTTC. Residues: CATCPPSGGALETQYF.

The chain recombines TRBV15 with TRBJ2-7; D remains unclear. Germline CDR1 reads LNHNV; CDR2 reads YYDKDF (reference sequence). The V gene lost 3 bases and the J gene lost 2 bases, with 11 bases spanning the gap. The CDR3 covers 14 residues. This chain's CDR3 is CATSRDHAAYEQYF. In DNA form, the CDR3 reads TGTGCCACCAGCAGGGACCACGCCGCCTACGAGCAGTACTTC. Filled out from reference TRBV15 and TRBJ2-7, the complete variable domain reads DAMVIQNPRYQVTQFGKPVTLSCSQTLNHNVMYWYQQKSSQAPKLLFHYYDKDFNNEADTPDNFQSRRPNTSFCFLDIRSPGLGDTAMYLCATSRDHAAYEQYFGPGTRLTVT.

In its sample, this clonotype was seen many times. The chain combines TRBV28 with TRBJ1-2; 8 nucleotides agree with TRBD1. The V and J ends lost 3 bases and 8 bases, in that order; junction bases with no gene match: 11. This CDR3 is built from 15 residues. Germline V gives CDR1 MDHEN, CDR2 SYDVKM. CDR3 sequence: CASSLLGTGPAGYTF. The CDR3 DNA sequence: TGTGCCAGCAGTTTGCTTGGGACAGGCCCCGCCGGCTACACCTTC.

This clonotype was picked up a small number of times. The J gene is TRBJ2-2, the V gene TRBV25-1; 10 bases are a match to TRBD2. The CDR3 contains 14 residues. Per the germline V gene, CDR1 is MGHDK and CDR2 is SYGVNS. With 9 bases clipped from V and 7 bases from J, the junction kept 8 bases outside the gene matches. In DNA, the CDR3 is TGTGCCAGTACTAGCGGGGACCGTGTCGGGGAGCTGTTTTTT. Encoded protein: CASTSGDRVGELFF.

The rearrangement joins TRBV4-1 to TRBJ1-4; D not resolved. This CDR3 is built from 16 residues. V lost 1 base, J lost 10 bases, and 19 bases lay in between. Germline CDR1 MGHRA, CDR2 YSYEKL. The CDR3 bases are TGCGCCAGCAGCCAAGGTGAAGGGAACGAGATTGTAAAACTGTTTTTT. The encoded protein is CASSQGEGNEIVKLFF.

The CDR3 DNA reads as TGTGCCAGCAGTTCGGGACAGCCGGGGACTGAAGCTTTCTTT. This sequence encodes CASSSGQPGTEAFF. The chain uses TRBV27 and TRBJ1-1, with 7 bases fitting TRBD1. The trim removed 4 bases at V and 5 bases at J, leaving 7 bases unmatched. The CDR3 contains 14 residues. The germline gives CDR1 MNHEY, CDR2 SMNVEV (reference sequence).